This T cell receptor (beta chain) was identified during a study of blood T cell repertoires in COVID-19. The overall study: T cells, B-cell-depleted T cells, or PBMCs supplied cDNA or gDNA.

The V segment lost 7 bases and the J segment 10 bases; nucleotides outside the gene matches: 10. The CDR3 loop spans 15 amino acids. CDR1 and CDR2 from the germline V gene are SNHLY and FYNNEI. Source study methods: Counts of nucleated cells, estimated from reference gene primer amplification, were obtained. TCRdb keeps only in-frame clones here, not all; method: immunoSEQ multiplex PCR. V, J and clone size reflect that table, while D and trimming were determined from the DNA. In the table there are about 130,000 clones, around 84% of which are singletons. Sequencing was carried out using peripheral blood. The sequence was collected from a woman older than 75 with acute or convalescent COVID-19. The chain joins TRBV2 to TRBJ1-6; the match to TRBD1 covers 10 bases. CDR3 amino acids: CASTIGTGERSPLHF. CDR3 in DNA: TGTGCCAGCACCATTGGGACAGGGGAACGATCACCCCTCCACTTT.